This T cell receptor (beta chain) comes out of a study of OX40 agonist ivuxolimab in advanced cancers. A note on this clone: Its antigen is unknown.

Whole-study findings and limits: The specificity for antigen of the expanded peripheral T cells was not determined.

V gave up 2 bases and J gave up 3 bases, with 12 bases separating them. Germline V gives CDR1 MNHEY, CDR2 SMNVEV (reference sequence). The length of the CDR3 is 15 residues. Using immunoSEQ multiplex PCR, the repertoire was profiled, and TCRdb retains in-frame clones only, with some absent. This table has roughly 16,000 clones, approximately 86% appearing once. This sequence originates from an adult with an advanced solid tumor such as melanoma, head and neck, liver or kidney cancer. The V and J genes are TRBV27 and TRBJ2-3; no clear D gene. This sample comprised CD4+ or CD8+ T cells sorted from blood, obtained in a trial of the OX40 agonist ivuxolimab. The DNA for the CDR3 is TGTGCCAGCAGTTTAAAATACGGCGGAACAGATACGCAGTATTTT. This sequence encodes CASSLKYGGTDTQYF.